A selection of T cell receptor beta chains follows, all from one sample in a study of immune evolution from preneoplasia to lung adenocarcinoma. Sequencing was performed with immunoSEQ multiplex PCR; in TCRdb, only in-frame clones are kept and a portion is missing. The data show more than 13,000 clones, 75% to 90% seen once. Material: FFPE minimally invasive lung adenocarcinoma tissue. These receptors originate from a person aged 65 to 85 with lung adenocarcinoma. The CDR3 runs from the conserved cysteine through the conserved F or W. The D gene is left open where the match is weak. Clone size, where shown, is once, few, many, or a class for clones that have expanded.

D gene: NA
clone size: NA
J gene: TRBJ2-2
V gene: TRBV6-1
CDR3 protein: CASSVEGLMNTGELFF
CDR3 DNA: TGTGCCAGCAGTGTCGAGGGGCTCATGAACACCGGGGAGCTGTTTTTT

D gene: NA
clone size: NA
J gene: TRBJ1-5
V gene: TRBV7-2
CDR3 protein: CASSLALSASQHF
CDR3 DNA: TGTGCCAGCAGCTTAGCGCTTAGCGCCTCCCAGCATTTT

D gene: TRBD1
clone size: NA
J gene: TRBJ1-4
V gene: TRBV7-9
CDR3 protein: CASSRDREDEKLFF
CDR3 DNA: TGTGCCAGCAGCCGAGACAGGGAGGATGAAAAACTGTTTTTT

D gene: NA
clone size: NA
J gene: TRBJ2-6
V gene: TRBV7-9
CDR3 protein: CASSGGGANVLTF
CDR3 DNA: TGTGCCAGCAGCGGAGGGGGGGCCAACGTCCTGACTTTC

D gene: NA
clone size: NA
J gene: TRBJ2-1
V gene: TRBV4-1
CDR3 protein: CASSQGPGLSYNEQFF
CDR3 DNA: TGCGCCAGCAGCCAAGGACCGGGACTCTCCTACAATGAGCAGTTCTTC

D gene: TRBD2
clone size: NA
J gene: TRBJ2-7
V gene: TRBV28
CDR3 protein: CASSTPGLASYEQYF
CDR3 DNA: TGTGCCAGCAGTACCCCGGGACTAGCGTCCTACGAGCAGTACTTC

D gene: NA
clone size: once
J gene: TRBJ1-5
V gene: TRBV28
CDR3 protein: CASRGGTGNQPQHF
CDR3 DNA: TGTGCCAGCAGGGGGGGGACGGGCAATCAGCCCCAGCATTTT

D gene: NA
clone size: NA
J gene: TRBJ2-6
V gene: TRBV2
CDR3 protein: CASTWQGTPSGANVLTF
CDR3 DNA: TGTGCCAGCACCTGGCAGGGGACACCTTCTGGGGCCAACGTCCTGACTTTC

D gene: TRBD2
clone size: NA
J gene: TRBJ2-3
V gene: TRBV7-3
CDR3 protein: CASSLLPSGDSTDTQYF
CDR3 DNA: TGTGCCAGCAGCTTATTGCCTAGCGGGGATAGCACAGATACGCAGTATTTT

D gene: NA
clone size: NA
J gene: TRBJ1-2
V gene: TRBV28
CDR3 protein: CASSLGFNYGYTF
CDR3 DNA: TGTGCCAGCAGTTTAGGTTTTAACTATGGCTACACCTTC

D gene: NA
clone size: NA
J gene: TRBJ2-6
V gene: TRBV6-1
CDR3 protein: CATKPVVGANVLTF
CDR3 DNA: TGTGCCACCAAACCAGTAGTTGGGGCCAACGTCCTGACTTTC

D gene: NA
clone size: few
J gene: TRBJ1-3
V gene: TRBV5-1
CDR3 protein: CASSVDNSGNTIYF
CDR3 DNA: TGCGCCAGCAGCGTGGACAACTCTGGAAACACCATATATTTT

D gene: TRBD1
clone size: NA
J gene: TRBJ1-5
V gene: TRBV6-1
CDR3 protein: CASSEAPDREQPQHF
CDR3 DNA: TGTGCCAGCAGTGAGGCCCCTGACAGGGAACAGCCCCAGCATTTT

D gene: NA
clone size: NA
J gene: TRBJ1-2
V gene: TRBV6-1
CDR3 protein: CASSERRGGVLF
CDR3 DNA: TGTGCCAGCAGTGAAAGGCGGGGGGGCGTCCTCTTC

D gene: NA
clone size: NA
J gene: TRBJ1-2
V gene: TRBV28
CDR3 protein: CASSTDSAYGYTF
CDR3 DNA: TGTGCCAGCAGTACCGACAGCGCCTATGGCTACACCTTC

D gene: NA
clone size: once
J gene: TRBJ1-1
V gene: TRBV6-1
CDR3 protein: CASSTGTTEAFF
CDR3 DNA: TGTGCCAGCAGTACAGGTACCACTGAAGCTTTCTTT

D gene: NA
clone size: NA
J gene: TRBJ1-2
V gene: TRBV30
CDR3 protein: CAWSVLEGYTF
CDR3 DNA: TGTGCCTGGAGTGTACTGGAGGGCTACACCTTC

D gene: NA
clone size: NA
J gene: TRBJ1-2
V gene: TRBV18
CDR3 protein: CASSPVSDRNYGYTF
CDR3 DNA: TGTGCCAGCTCACCCGTCTCGGACAGAAACTATGGCTACACCTTC

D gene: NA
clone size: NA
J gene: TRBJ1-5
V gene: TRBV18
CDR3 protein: CASSVTDSNQPQHF
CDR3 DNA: TGTGCCAGCTCCGTCACGGATAGCAATCAGCCCCAGCATTTT

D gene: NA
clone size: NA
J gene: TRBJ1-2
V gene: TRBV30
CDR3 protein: CAWRLTGGAGYTF
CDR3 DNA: TGTGCCTGGAGACTAACGGGGGGCGCCGGCTACACCTTC

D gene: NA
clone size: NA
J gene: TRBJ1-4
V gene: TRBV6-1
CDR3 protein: CVSTYREGEKLFF
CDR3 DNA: TGTGTCAGCACATACAGGGAGGGTGAAAAACTGTTTTTT

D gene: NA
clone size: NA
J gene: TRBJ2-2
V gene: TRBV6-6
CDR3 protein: CASSSRGTGTGELFF
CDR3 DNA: TGTGCCAGCAGTTCGCGTGGGACCGGCACCGGGGAGCTGTTTTTT

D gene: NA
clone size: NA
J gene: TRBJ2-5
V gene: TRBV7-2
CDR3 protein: CASSLDSGLQETQYF
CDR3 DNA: TGTGCCAGCAGCTTAGATTCCGGACTGCAAGAGACCCAGTACTTC

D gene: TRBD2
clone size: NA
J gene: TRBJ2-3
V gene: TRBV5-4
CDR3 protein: CASSSTSKRTDTQYF
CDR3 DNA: TGTGCCAGCAGCTCGACTAGCAAGCGCACAGATACGCAGTATTTT

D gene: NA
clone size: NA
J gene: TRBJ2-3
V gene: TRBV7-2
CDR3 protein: CASSLSGSTDTQYF
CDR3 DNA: TGTGCCAGCAGCTTATCGGGCAGCACAGATACGCAGTATTTT

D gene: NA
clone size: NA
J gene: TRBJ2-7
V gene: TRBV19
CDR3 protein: CASSEQGVNEQYF
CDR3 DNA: TGTGCCAGTAGTGAGCAGGGAGTGAACGAGCAGTACTTC

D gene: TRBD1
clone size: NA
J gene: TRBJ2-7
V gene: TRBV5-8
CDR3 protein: CASSPYVYRGIYEQYF
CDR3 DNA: TGTGCCAGCAGCCCGTATGTGTACAGGGGGATTTACGAGCAGTACTTC

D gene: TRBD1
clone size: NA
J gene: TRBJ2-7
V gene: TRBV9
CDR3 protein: CASSVAGGRYEQYF
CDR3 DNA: TGTGCCAGCAGCGTTGCAGGGGGCAGGTACGAGCAGTACTTC

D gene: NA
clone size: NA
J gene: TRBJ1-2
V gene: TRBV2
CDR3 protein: CASKQASGGYTF
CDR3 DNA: TGTGCCAGCAAGCAGGCCTCGGGTGGCTACACCTTC

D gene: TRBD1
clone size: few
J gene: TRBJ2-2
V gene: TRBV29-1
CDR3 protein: CSVYRQGAGELFF
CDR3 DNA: TGCAGCGTTTATCGTCAGGGGGCCGGGGAGCTGTTTTTT

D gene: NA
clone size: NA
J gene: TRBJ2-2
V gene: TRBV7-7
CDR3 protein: CASSLGGPGGELFF
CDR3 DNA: TGTGCTAGCAGCTTGGGGGGTCCCGGCGGGGAGCTGTTTTTT

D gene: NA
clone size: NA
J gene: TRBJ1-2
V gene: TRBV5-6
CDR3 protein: CASSPGTVNFYGYTF
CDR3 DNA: TGTGCCAGCAGTCCCGGGACTGTCAACTTCTATGGCTACACCTTC

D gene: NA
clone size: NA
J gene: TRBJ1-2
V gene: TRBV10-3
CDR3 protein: CAISEPGVGRTNYGYTF
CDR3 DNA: TGTGCCATCAGTGAGCCAGGTGTGGGCAGGACTAACTATGGCTACACCTTC

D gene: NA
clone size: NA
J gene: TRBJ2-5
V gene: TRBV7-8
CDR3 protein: CAGAGVGETQYF
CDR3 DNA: TGTGCCGGCGCAGGGGTTGGGGAGACCCAGTACTTC

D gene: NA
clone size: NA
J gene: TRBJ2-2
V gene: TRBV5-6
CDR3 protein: CASSSMDSEAIGELFF
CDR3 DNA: TGTGCCAGCAGCTCCATGGACAGCGAAGCAATCGGGGAGCTGTTTTTT

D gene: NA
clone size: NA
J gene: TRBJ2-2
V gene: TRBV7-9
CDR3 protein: CASSLVRDTGELFF
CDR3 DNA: TGTGCCAGCAGCTTAGTGCGGGACACCGGGGAGCTGTTTTTT

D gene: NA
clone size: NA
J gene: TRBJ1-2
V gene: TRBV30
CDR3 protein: CAWQGDRYGYTF
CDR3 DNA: TGTGCCTGGCAGGGAGACCGGTATGGCTACACCTTC

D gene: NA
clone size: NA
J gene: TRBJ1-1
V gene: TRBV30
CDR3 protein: CAWSTGLGEGTEAFF
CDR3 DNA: TGTGCCTGGAGTACGGGCCTCGGGGAGGGCACTGAAGCTTTCTTT

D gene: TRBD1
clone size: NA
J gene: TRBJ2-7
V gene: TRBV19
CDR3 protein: CASSLTGGSYEQYF
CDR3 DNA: TGTGCCAGTAGTCTAACAGGGGGCTCCTACGAGCAGTACTTC

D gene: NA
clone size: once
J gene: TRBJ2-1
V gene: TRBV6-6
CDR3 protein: CASSYSDEQFF
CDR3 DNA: TGTGCCAGCAGTTACTCCGATGAGCAGTTCTTC

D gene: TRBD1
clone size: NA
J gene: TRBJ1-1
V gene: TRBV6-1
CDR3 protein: CASSGKTGVGNTEAFF
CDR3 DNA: TGTGCCAGCAGTGGAAAGACAGGGGTAGGAAACACTGAAGCTTTCTTT

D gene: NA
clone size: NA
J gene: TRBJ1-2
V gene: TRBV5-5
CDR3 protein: CASSGDGGRYGYTF
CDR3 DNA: TGTGCCAGCAGCGGGGATGGGGGTCGATATGGCTACACCTTC

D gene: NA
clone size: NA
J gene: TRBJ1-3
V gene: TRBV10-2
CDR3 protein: CASSESGTPSGNTIYF
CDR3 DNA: TGCGCCAGCAGTGAGTCGGGCACCCCCTCTGGAAACACCATATATTTT